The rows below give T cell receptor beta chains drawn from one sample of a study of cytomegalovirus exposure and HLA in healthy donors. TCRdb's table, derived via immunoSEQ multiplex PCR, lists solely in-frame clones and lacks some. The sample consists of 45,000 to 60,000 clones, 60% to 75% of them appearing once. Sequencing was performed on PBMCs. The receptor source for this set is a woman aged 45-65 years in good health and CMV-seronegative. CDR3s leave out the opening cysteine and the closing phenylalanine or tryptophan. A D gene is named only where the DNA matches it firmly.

CDR3 protein: ASSLVGSDQETQY
D gene: NA
CDR3 length: 13
V gene: TRBV7-7
J gene: TRBJ2-5

CDR3 protein: ASSDQGTWGYT
D gene: NA
CDR3 length: 11
V gene: TRBV25-1
J gene: TRBJ1-2

CDR3 protein: ASSPSGNTEAF
D gene: NA
CDR3 length: 11
V gene: TRBV7-3
J gene: TRBJ1-1

CDR3 protein: ASSDGAGGYNEQF
D gene: TRBD2
CDR3 length: 13
V gene: TRBV2
J gene: TRBJ2-1

CDR3 protein: AWSAGQGAYGYT
D gene: TRBD1
CDR3 length: 12
V gene: TRBV30
J gene: TRBJ1-2

CDR3 protein: ASSDPTRTGLRYT
D gene: NA
CDR3 length: 13
V gene: TRBV6-1
J gene: TRBJ1-2

CDR3 protein: ASSPDRRAEAF
D gene: TRBD1
CDR3 length: 11
V gene: TRBV2
J gene: TRBJ1-1

CDR3 protein: ASSLFSVDTQY
D gene: NA
CDR3 length: 11
V gene: TRBV5-1
J gene: TRBJ2-3

CDR3 protein: ASSQTSRSEAF
D gene: NA
CDR3 length: 11
V gene: TRBV6-5
J gene: TRBJ1-1

CDR3 protein: ASSEGQGART
D gene: TRBD1
CDR3 length: 10
V gene: TRBV19
J gene: TRBJ1-2

CDR3 protein: ASTSPTGGTQY
D gene: TRBD1
CDR3 length: 11
V gene: TRBV6-5
J gene: TRBJ2-5

CDR3 protein: ASSAGEYSYEQY
D gene: NA
CDR3 length: 12
V gene: TRBV2
J gene: TRBJ2-7

CDR3 protein: ASSLQGTYGYT
D gene: NA
CDR3 length: 11
V gene: TRBV19
J gene: TRBJ1-2

CDR3 protein: ASSSGPAGYEQY
D gene: NA
CDR3 length: 12
V gene: TRBV19
J gene: TRBJ2-7

CDR3 protein: ASSPGGTETQY
D gene: TRBD2
CDR3 length: 11
V gene: TRBV7-2
J gene: TRBJ2-5

CDR3 protein: ASSETGGAEAF
D gene: TRBD1
CDR3 length: 11
V gene: TRBV25-1
J gene: TRBJ1-1

CDR3 protein: ASSLGQLNNEQF
D gene: NA
CDR3 length: 12
V gene: TRBV7-9
J gene: TRBJ2-1

CDR3 protein: ASSFSGGSTDTQY
D gene: TRBD2
CDR3 length: 13
V gene: TRBV6-1
J gene: TRBJ2-3

CDR3 protein: ASSVNSGRSDTQY
D gene: TRBD2
CDR3 length: 13
V gene: TRBV2
J gene: TRBJ2-3

CDR3 protein: ASLLAGVWDTQY
D gene: TRBD2
CDR3 length: 12
V gene: TRBV2
J gene: TRBJ2-3

CDR3 protein: ATIDGTGLYGYT
D gene: TRBD1
CDR3 length: 12
V gene: TRBV28
J gene: TRBJ1-2

CDR3 protein: ASSLAAYNYGYT
D gene: NA
CDR3 length: 12
V gene: TRBV7-8
J gene: TRBJ1-2

CDR3 protein: ASSVGQGSYNEQF
D gene: TRBD1
CDR3 length: 13
V gene: TRBV9
J gene: TRBJ2-1

CDR3 protein: ASSYGTGEKLF
D gene: TRBD1
CDR3 length: 11
V gene: TRBV6-6
J gene: TRBJ1-4

CDR3 protein: ASSFIVDSSSGYT
D gene: NA
CDR3 length: 13
V gene: TRBV7-2
J gene: TRBJ1-2

CDR3 protein: ASSLGLSQGAGLF
D gene: TRBD1
CDR3 length: 13
V gene: TRBV7-2
J gene: TRBJ1-4

CDR3 protein: AISRDTNQPQH
D gene: NA
CDR3 length: 11
V gene: TRBV10-3
J gene: TRBJ1-5

CDR3 protein: ASSKEGAGEGYT
D gene: NA
CDR3 length: 12
V gene: TRBV28
J gene: TRBJ1-2

CDR3 protein: ASSFTGSVVSPLH
D gene: NA
CDR3 length: 13
V gene: TRBV28
J gene: TRBJ1-6

CDR3 protein: ASSYGGSAKNIQY
D gene: NA
CDR3 length: 13
V gene: TRBV6-5
J gene: TRBJ2-4

CDR3 protein: ASSEGVLGGYGYT
D gene: NA
CDR3 length: 13
V gene: TRBV25-1
J gene: TRBJ1-2

CDR3 protein: ASSLRQAVAGGHVREQF
D gene: TRBD2
CDR3 length: 17
V gene: TRBV4-2
J gene: TRBJ2-1

CDR3 protein: ASSELDRGGYGYT
D gene: TRBD1
CDR3 length: 13
V gene: TRBV6-1
J gene: TRBJ1-2

CDR3 protein: ASSLSPTSEQY
D gene: NA
CDR3 length: 11
V gene: TRBV27
J gene: TRBJ2-7

CDR3 protein: AATRGVAFEQY
D gene: TRBD2
CDR3 length: 11
V gene: TRBV2
J gene: TRBJ2-7

CDR3 protein: ATAGGPGGDTQY
D gene: NA
CDR3 length: 12
V gene: TRBV6-5
J gene: TRBJ2-3

CDR3 protein: AINRGAGNTIY
D gene: NA
CDR3 length: 11
V gene: TRBV30
J gene: TRBJ1-3

CDR3 protein: ASSSNSGGDTQY
D gene: TRBD2
CDR3 length: 12
V gene: TRBV5-4
J gene: TRBJ2-3

CDR3 protein: ASSEYTYEQY
D gene: NA
CDR3 length: 10
V gene: TRBV25-1
J gene: TRBJ2-7

CDR3 protein: ASSLKAADEQY
D gene: NA
CDR3 length: 11
V gene: TRBV5-6
J gene: TRBJ2-7

CDR3 protein: ASSTPSAGGLNEQF
D gene: TRBD2
CDR3 length: 14
V gene: TRBV2
J gene: TRBJ2-1

CDR3 protein: ASSSLAGGQEQY
D gene: TRBD2
CDR3 length: 12
V gene: TRBV7-9
J gene: TRBJ2-7

CDR3 protein: ASSLGQGGNNYGYT
D gene: TRBD1
CDR3 length: 14
V gene: TRBV9
J gene: TRBJ1-2

CDR3 protein: ASSPAPVLAGGRRPSTDTQY
D gene: TRBD2
CDR3 length: 20
V gene: TRBV4-3
J gene: TRBJ2-3

CDR3 protein: ASTPTPQTTQETQY
D gene: NA
CDR3 length: 14
V gene: TRBV19
J gene: TRBJ2-5

CDR3 protein: ASSLGREGETQY
D gene: TRBD2
CDR3 length: 12
V gene: TRBV5-1
J gene: TRBJ2-5

CDR3 protein: ANGVPGGYEQY
D gene: TRBD1
CDR3 length: 11
V gene: TRBV28
J gene: TRBJ2-7

CDR3 protein: ASTLILQGSGANVLT
D gene: NA
CDR3 length: 15
V gene: TRBV5-6
J gene: TRBJ2-6

CDR3 protein: ASSLGRQETQY
D gene: NA
CDR3 length: 11
V gene: TRBV5-1
J gene: TRBJ2-5

CDR3 protein: ASSQDWGQYEQY
D gene: NA
CDR3 length: 12
V gene: TRBV4-3
J gene: TRBJ2-7

CDR3 protein: AWGPGQNYYEQY
D gene: TRBD1
CDR3 length: 12
V gene: TRBV30
J gene: TRBJ2-7

CDR3 protein: SVAGGPSNQPQH
D gene: NA
CDR3 length: 12
V gene: TRBV29-1
J gene: TRBJ1-5

CDR3 protein: ASSVVFSGGWAEQF
D gene: TRBD2
CDR3 length: 14
V gene: TRBV9
J gene: TRBJ2-1